Listed below are T cell receptor beta chains from one sample, sequenced in a study of control samples from healthy donors and cancer patients. Libraries were prepared by immunoSEQ multiplex PCR; TCRdb keeps only in-frame clonotypes and omits some of them. The sample includes 130,000 to 150,000 clones, just under 95% seen only once; the top ten take around 14%. The source material was PBMCs. These receptors all stem from a man aged 55-75 years with colorectal cancer. CDR3s include the opening cysteine and the closing phenylalanine or tryptophan. D genes are given only for firm matches. Some rows have no size entry. The others give once, few or many, or a class for an expanded clone.

v_call	j_call	d_call	clone_size	cdr3_nt	cdr3_aa
TRBV19	TRBJ1-5	TRBD1	-	TGTGCCAGTTTACCGGGACAGGGGTTCTCGGATCAGCCCCAGCATTTT	CASLPGQGFSDQPQHF
TRBV7-9	TRBJ1-1	-	-	TGTGCCAGCAGCTTAGCGCAGGGAGAGGAAGCTTTCTTT	CASSLAQGEEAFF
TRBV29-1	TRBJ1-2	-	-	TGCAGCGCCGGGGGCGTGGGGGATGGCTATGGCTACACCTTC	CSAGGVGDGYGYTF
TRBV13	TRBJ2-1	TRBD2	-	TGTGCCAGCAGCCTCAAATACGGGGGGGCAGGTGAGCAGTTCTTC	CASSLKYGGAGEQFF
TRBV28	TRBJ2-2	TRBD1	-	TGTGCCAGCAGCCCCAGGGGGAAAGGCACCGGGGAGCTGTTTTTT	CASSPRGKGTGELFF
TRBV21-1	TRBJ1-3	-	-	TGTGCCAGCAGCAAAGTGAGGCGGGCATCTGGAAACACCATATATTTT	CASSKVRRASGNTIYF
TRBV28	TRBJ1-2	TRBD1	-	TGTGCCAGCAGTCCATGGGCGGACAGGGACTATGGCTACACCTTC	CASSPWADRDYGYTF
TRBV7-2	TRBJ1-2	TRBD1	-	TGTGCCAGCAGATTGCAACCGGGACAGGGAGGTCTCGATAACTATGGCTACACCTTC	CASRLQPGQGGLDNYGYTF
TRBV2	TRBJ2-7	-	-	TGTGCCAGCAGTGAGATTTTCGGGTCCGTGTCCTACGAGCAGTACTTC	CASSEIFGSVSYEQYF
TRBV3-1/TRBV3-2	TRBJ2-2	TRBD2	-	TGTGCCAGCAGCATGCGGGGGTCTAACACCGGGGAGCTGTTTTTT	CASSMRGSNTGELFF
TRBV18	TRBJ2-7	TRBD1	-	TGTGCCAGCTCACAAGGGGGCGCATTATACGAGCAGTACTTC	CASSQGGALYEQYF
TRBV11-3	TRBJ2-2	-	-	TGTGCCAGCAGCCGAGTGGAAGGCGGGGAGCTGTTTTTT	CASSRVEGGELFF
TRBV28	TRBJ2-5	-	-	TGTGCCAGCAGTTTCGGGAGTGGGGGCCAAGAGACCCAGTACTTC	CASSFGSGGQETQYF
TRBV19	TRBJ1-5	-	-	TGTGCCAGTAGTATGACGGGGAGCAATCAGCCCCAGCATTTT	CASSMTGSNQPQHF
TRBV6-6	TRBJ2-5	TRBD2	-	TGTGCCAGCAGTTACGAGGTAGCGGGGACGCAAGAGACCCAGTACTTC	CASSYEVAGTQETQYF
TRBV3-1/TRBV3-2	TRBJ1-2	-	-	TGTGCCAGCAGCTACACAGGGTTAGGCCGCTATGGCTACACCTTC	CASSYTGLGRYGYTF
TRBV30	TRBJ1-2	-	-	TGTGCCTGGGCGGGTTTAGGGTATGGCTACACCTTC	CAWAGLGYGYTF
TRBV4-3	TRBJ1-2	-	-	TGCGCCAGCAGCCAAGATCGGTGGGGGAGGAGTAGCTACACCTTC	CASSQDRWGRSSYTF
TRBV6-4	TRBJ1-1	TRBD1	-	TGTGCCAGCAGTGGACTCGGGCAGGGGGCGAAGACTGAAGCTTTCTTT	CASSGLGQGAKTEAFF
TRBV19	TRBJ1-5	TRBD1	-	TGTGCCAGTAGTATGGACGGGACAGACAGCAATCAGCCCCAGCATTTT	CASSMDGTDSNQPQHF
TRBV18	TRBJ1-2	-	-	TGTGCCAGCTCACCTGGACCCCGCGGGGGCTACACCTTC	CASSPGPRGGYTF
TRBV19	TRBJ2-3	TRBD2	-	TGTGCCAGTAGTGCACAAGCCGGGACTAGCGGGGGGCGAGATACGCAGTATTTT	CASSAQAGTSGGRDTQYF
TRBV30	TRBJ2-7	-	-	TGTGCCTGGAATCCTATAGGCTACGAGCAGTACTTC	CAWNPIGYEQYF
TRBV3-1/TRBV3-2	TRBJ2-7	TRBD1	-	TGTGCCAGCAGCCAAGCCGGGGACAGCAACGAGCAGTACTTC	CASSQAGDSNEQYF
TRBV7-9	TRBJ2-7	TRBD1	-	TGTGCCAGCAGCCATACAGGGGACGAGCAGTACTTC	CASSHTGDEQYF
TRBV5-8	TRBJ2-1	-	once	TGTGCTTATCTCAGGACTAACCTCTACAATGAGCAGTTCTTC	CAYLRTNLYNEQFF
TRBV5-8	TRBJ2-5	TRBD1	-	TGTGCCAGCAGCCTCAAAGGGGACAGGGGTGGAGAGACCCAGTACTTC	CASSLKGDRGGETQYF
TRBV6-5	TRBJ2-7	-	-	TGTGCCAGCAGGGTCGCCGGGCTTTACGAGCAGTACTTC	CASRVAGLYEQYF
TRBV12-3/TRBV12-4	TRBJ1-5	TRBD1	-	TGTGCCAGCAGTTTCGACAGGGATCAGCCCCAGCATTTT	CASSFDRDQPQHF
TRBV5-1	TRBJ1-4	TRBD1	-	TGCGCCAGCAGCCCCGGGACAGGGGGCACAACTAATGAAAAACTGTTTTTT	CASSPGTGGTTNEKLFF
TRBV9	TRBJ2-2	-	-	TGTGCCAGCAGCGTAGGGTCGGGGATGCTGGTCACCGGGGAGCTGTTTTTT	CASSVGSGMLVTGELFF
TRBV19	TRBJ1-4	TRBD1	-	TGTGCCAGTAGTATGGGGACAGTCGAAAAACTGTTTTTT	CASSMGTVEKLFF
TRBV7-2	TRBJ1-5	-	-	TGTGCCAGCAGCTTATATACCGGGAGCCGACAGCCCCAGCATTTT	CASSLYTGSRQPQHF
TRBV10-3	TRBJ2-2	-	-	TGTGCCATCAGAGGGGCAGGGGCAGCCGGGGAGCTGTTTTTT	CAIRGAGAAGELFF
TRBV9	TRBJ1-6	-	-	TGTGCCAGCAGCGAGGGACTGACGTTTTATAATTCACCCCTCCACTTT	CASSEGLTFYNSPLHF
TRBV5-4	TRBJ2-2	-	-	TGTGCCACAGAGATACAGGGTTTGAACACCGGGGAGCTGTTTTTT	CATEIQGLNTGELFF
TRBV7-2	TRBJ2-1	-	-	TGTGCCAGCCAAAACCCTTATCGGGGGTACAATGAGCAGTTCTTC	CASQNPYRGYNEQFF
TRBV18	TRBJ1-2	-	-	TGTGCCAGCTCACCACGTGATGGCTACACCTTC	CASSPRDGYTF
TRBV6-5	TRBJ2-4	-	-	TGTGCCACCTCAAGGATAGCCAAAAACATTCAGTACTTC	CATSRIAKNIQYF
TRBV10-1	TRBJ1-6	-	few	TGCGCCAGCAGTGCAGGGGATTCACCCCTCCACTTT	CASSAGDSPLHF
TRBV9	TRBJ2-5	-	-	TGTGCCAGCAGCGTCGATGGGGCCCATACCCGAGAGACCCAGTACTTC	CASSVDGAHTRETQYF
TRBV5-1	TRBJ1-6	TRBD1	-	TGCGCCAGCAGCTTGGGGGGGACAGGAGATAATTCACCCCTCCACTTT	CASSLGGTGDNSPLHF
TRBV5-1	TRBJ2-7	-	-	TGCGCCAGCAGCTTGGCCGAGGGGGGCTCCTACGAGCAGTACTTC	CASSLAEGGSYEQYF
TRBV19	TRBJ1-5	-	-	TGTGCCAGTAGTATGCCGGATAATCAGCCCCAGCATTTT	CASSMPDNQPQHF
TRBV11-3	TRBJ2-2	-	-	TGTGCCAGCAGCTTAGATGGTTTGGCCACCGGGGAGCTGTTTTTT	CASSLDGLATGELFF
TRBV29-1	TRBJ2-2	-	-	TGCAGCGTTGCGAGTACCGGGGAGCTGTTTTTT	CSVASTGELFF
TRBV15	TRBJ1-2	-	-	TGTGCCACCGCCCAAGCCGCTCCGGGACGGGCCGTGTCCTATGGCTACACCTTC	CATAQAAPGRAVSYGYTF
TRBV4-1	TRBJ2-1	TRBD2	-	TGCGCCAGCAGCCGGCGGGCACTAGCGGGGGGCTACAATGAGCAGTTCTTC	CASSRRALAGGYNEQFF
TRBV27	TRBJ1-5	-	-	TGTGCCAGCAGTTTTGAGGGCCGCGGGCCCCAGCATTTT	CASSFEGRGPQHF
TRBV19	TRBJ2-5	-	-	TGTGCCAGTAGTATAGCGGGCAGGTCCCAAGAGACCCAGTACTTC	CASSIAGRSQETQYF
TRBV5-4	TRBJ1-1	-	-	TGTGCCAGCAGCTTAGAAATAGGGAGCACTGAAGCTTTCTTT	CASSLEIGSTEAFF
TRBV10-3	TRBJ1-4	TRBD1	-	TGTGCCATCAGCGCAGGGGGGGCGCGGGAAAAACTGTTTTTT	CAISAGGAREKLFF
TRBV6-5	TRBJ2-5	-	-	TGTGCCAGCAGTAGAACGGAAGCTCAAGAGACCCAGTACTTC	CASSRTEAQETQYF
TRBV19	TRBJ1-5	-	-	TGTGCCACTGCCGAGCTTCGCAATCAGCCCCAGCATTTT	CATAELRNQPQHF